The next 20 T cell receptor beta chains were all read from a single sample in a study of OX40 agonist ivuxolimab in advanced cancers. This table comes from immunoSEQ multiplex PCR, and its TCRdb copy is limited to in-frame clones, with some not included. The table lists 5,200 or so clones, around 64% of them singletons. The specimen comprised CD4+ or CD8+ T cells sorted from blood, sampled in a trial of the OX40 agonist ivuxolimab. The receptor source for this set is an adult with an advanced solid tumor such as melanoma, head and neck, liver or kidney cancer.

This chain's CDR3 is CASSLIAGDYEQYF. The CDR3 DNA reads as TGTGCCAGCAGCTTAATAGCGGGAGACTACGAGCAGTACTTC. This chain uses TRBV11-2 with TRBJ2-7; 9 nucleotides match TRBD2. After removal of 2 bases from V and 3 bases from J, the junction contained 2 bases not matched to a gene. The CDR3 sequence is 14 residues long. Germline values: CDR1 SGHAT, CDR2 FQNNGV.

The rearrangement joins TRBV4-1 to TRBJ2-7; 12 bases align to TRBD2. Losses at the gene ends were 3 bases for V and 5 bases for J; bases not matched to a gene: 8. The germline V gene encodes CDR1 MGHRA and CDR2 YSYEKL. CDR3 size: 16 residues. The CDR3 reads CASSQRLAGEGNEQYF. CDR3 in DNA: TGCGCCAGCAGCCAGAGACTAGCGGGAGAGGGTAACGAGCAGTACTTC.

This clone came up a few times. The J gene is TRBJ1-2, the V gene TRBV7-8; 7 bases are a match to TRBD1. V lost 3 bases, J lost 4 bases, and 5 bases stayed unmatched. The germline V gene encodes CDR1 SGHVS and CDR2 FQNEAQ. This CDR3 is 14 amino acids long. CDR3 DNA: TGTGCCAGCAGCTTCGGGACAGCTGTCTATGGCTACACCTTC. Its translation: CASSFGTAVYGYTF.

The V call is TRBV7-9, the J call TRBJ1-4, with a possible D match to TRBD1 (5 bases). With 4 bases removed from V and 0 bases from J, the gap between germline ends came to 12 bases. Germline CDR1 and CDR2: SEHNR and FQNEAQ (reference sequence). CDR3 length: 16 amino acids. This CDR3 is CASSSLEGTTNEKLFF. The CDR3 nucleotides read TGTGCCAGCAGCTCTCTCGAGGGGACAACTAATGAAAAACTGTTTTTT.

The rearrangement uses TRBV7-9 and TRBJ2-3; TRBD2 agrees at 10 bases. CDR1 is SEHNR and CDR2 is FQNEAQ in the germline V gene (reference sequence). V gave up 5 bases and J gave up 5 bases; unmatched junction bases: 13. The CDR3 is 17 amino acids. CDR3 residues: CASSQKTSGREKDTQYF. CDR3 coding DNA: TGTGCCAGCAGCCAAAAGACGAGCGGGAGGGAAAAAGATACGCAGTATTTT.

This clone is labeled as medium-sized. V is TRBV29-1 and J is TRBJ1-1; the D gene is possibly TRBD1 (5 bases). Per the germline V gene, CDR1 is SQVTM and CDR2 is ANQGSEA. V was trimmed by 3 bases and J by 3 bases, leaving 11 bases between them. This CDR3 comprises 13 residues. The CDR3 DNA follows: TGCAGCGTTGATGGGGGTTGGGACACTGAAGCTTTCTTT. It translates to CSVDGGWDTEAFF.

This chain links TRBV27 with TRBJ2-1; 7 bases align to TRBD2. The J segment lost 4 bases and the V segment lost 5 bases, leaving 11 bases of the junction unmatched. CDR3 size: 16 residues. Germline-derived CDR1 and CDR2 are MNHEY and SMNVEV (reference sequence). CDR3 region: CASSETGTNIYNEQFF. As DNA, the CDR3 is TGTGCCAGCAGTGAAACCGGGACTAATATATACAATGAGCAGTTCTTC.

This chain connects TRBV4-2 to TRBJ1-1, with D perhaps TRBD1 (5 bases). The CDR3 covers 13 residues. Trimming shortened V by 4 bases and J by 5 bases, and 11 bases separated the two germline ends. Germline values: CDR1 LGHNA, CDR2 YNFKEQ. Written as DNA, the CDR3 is TGTGCCAGCAGCCCAGAAGAGGGGACTGAAGCTTTCTTT. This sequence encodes CASSPEEGTEAFF.

CDR3 region: CASSGSGDGYTF. In DNA form, the CDR3 reads TGTGCCAGCAGCGGAAGTGGGGATGGCTACACCTTC. The chain has TRBV7-9 and TRBJ1-2, with D uncertain. The V and J ends lost 5 bases and 6 bases respectively, with 10 bases between them. Germline V lookup: CDR1 SEHNR, CDR2 FQNEAQ (reference sequence). The CDR3 covers 12 residues. Drawing the rest from reference TRBV7-9 and TRBJ1-2, the complete variable domain is DTGVSQNPRHKITKRGQNVTFRCDPISEHNRLYWYRQTLGQGPEFLTYFQNEAQLEKSRLLSDRFSAERPKGSFSTLEIQRTEQGDSAMYLCASSGSGDGYTFGSGTRLTVV.

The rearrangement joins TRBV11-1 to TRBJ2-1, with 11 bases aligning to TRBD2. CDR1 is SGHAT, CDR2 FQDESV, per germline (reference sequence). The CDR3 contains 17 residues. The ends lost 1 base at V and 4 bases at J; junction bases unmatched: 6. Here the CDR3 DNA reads TGTGCCAGCAGCTTAGGAGGCCTAGCGGGAGGTTACAATGAGCAGTTCTTC. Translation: CASSLGGLAGGYNEQFF.

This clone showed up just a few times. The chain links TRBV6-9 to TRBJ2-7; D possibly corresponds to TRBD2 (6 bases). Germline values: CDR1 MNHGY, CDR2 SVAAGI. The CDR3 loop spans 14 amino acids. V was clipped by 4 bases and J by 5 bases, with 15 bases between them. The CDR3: CASSFSGRRDEQYF. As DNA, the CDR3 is TGTGCCAGCAGTTTCAGCGGACGGAGGGACGAGCAGTACTTC.

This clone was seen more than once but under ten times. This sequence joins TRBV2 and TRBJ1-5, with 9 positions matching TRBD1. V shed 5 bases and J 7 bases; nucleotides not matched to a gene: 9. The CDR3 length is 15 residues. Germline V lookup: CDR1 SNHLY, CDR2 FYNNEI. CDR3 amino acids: CASSTGTGSTQPQHF. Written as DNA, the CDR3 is TGTGCCAGCAGTACCGGGACAGGGAGCACACAGCCCCAGCATTTT.

The CDR3 DNA reads TGTGCCAGCAGCCAGAGGGGGGACCCGCCCCACAATGAGCAGTTCTTC. Protein product: CASSQRGDPPHNEQFF. The genes are TRBV7-3 and TRBJ2-1, with D tentatively TRBD1 or TRBD2 (6 bases each). With 5 bases removed from V and 5 bases from J, the gap between germline ends came to 19 bases. Germline V gives CDR1 SGHTA, CDR2 FQGTGA. The CDR3 consists of 16 residues.

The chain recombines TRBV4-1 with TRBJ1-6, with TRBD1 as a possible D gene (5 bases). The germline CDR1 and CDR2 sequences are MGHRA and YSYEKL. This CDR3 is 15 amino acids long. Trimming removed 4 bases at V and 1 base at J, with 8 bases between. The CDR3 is CASSPRGSYNSPLHF. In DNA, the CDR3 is TGCGCCAGCAGCCCGAGGGGTTCCTATAATTCACCCCTCCACTTT.

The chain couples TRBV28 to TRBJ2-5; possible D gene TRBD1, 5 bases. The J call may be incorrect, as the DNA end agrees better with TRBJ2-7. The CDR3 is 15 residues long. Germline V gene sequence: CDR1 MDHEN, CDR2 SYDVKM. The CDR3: CASSLGALRSDEQYF. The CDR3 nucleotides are TGTGCCAGCAGTTTAGGGGCCCTCAGATCCGACGAGCAGTACTTC.

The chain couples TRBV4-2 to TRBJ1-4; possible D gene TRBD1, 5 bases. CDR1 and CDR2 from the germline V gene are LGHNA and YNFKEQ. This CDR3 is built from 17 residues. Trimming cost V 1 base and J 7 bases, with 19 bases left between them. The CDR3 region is CASSQGRGGGMGEKLFF. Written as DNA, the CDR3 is TGTGCCAGCAGCCAAGGCCGGGGCGGGGGAATGGGTGAAAAACTGTTTTTT.

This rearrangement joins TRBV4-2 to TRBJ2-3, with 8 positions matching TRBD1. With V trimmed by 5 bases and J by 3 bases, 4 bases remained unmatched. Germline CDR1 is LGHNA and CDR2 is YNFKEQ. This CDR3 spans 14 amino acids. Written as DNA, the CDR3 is TGTGCCAGCAGCGCGACAGGGGTGACAGATACGCAGTATTTT. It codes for CASSATGVTDTQYF.

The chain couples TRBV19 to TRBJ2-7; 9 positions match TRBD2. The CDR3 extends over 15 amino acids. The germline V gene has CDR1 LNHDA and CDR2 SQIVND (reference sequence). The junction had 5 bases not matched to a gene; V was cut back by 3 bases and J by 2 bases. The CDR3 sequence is CASSIGAGGPYEQYF. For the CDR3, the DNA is TGTGCCAGTAGTATCGGGGCGGGAGGGCCCTACGAGCAGTACTTC.

The CDR3 here is CASSQGLGLAGIEQFF. The CDR3 DNA is TGTGCCAGCAGCCAAGGATTGGGTCTAGCGGGAATTGAGCAGTTCTTC. This chain connects TRBV4-2 to TRBJ2-1; 9 nucleotides agree with TRBD2. Germline trimming cut 1 base from V and 9 bases from J; bases unmatched to any gene: 10. Germline V gene lookup returns CDR1 LGHNA and CDR2 YNFKEQ. The CDR3 runs 16 residues.

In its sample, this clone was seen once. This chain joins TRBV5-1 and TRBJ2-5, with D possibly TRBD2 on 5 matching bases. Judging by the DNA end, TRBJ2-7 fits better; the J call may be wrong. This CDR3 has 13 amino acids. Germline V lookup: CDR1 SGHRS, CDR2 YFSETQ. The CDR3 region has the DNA TGCGCCAGCAGCTTGGATAGAAGCGGCGAGCAGTACTTC. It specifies CASSLDRSGEQYF.